The entry below describes one TCR beta chain. The CDR3 loop spans 15 amino acids. V trimming: 5 bases; J trimming: 5 bases; junction bases outside the gene matches: 9. Germline loops: CDR1 SGHRS, CDR2 YFSETQ. This entry belongs to a study of blood T cell repertoires in COVID-19. Study summary: Whether acute or convalescent, the COVID-19 samples came from the United States, Italy and Spain. T cells, B-cell-depleted T cells, or PBMCs provided the cDNA or gDNA that served as material.

Methods used by the authors: Estimation of nucleated cell counts was performed using reference gene primer amplification. The method was immunoSEQ multiplex PCR; TCRdb's version includes in-frame clones alone and lacks a portion of them. V, J and clone size reflect that table, while D and trimming were determined from the DNA. The sample lists approximately 200,000 clones, roughly 87% occurring once. Material for sequencing was peripheral blood. The TCR originated in a man aged 35-49 years with active or convalescent COVID-19. The chain recombines TRBV5-1 with TRBJ2-5; 10 bases line up with TRBD1. The CDR3 is CASRTTGGLWETQYF. DNA for the CDR3: TGCGCCAGCAGGACGACAGGGGGCTTATGGGAGACCCAGTACTTC.